The rows below give T cell receptor beta chains drawn from one sample of a study of blood T cell repertoires in COVID-19. Assay: immunoSEQ multiplex PCR; the TCRdb copy retains only in-frame clones and omits some. Among more than 350,000 clones listed, 70% to 90% were seen once. The sequencing input was PBMCs or T cells enriched from blood (not recorded which). The origin of the receptors is a woman aged 18-35 years who had been exposed to COVID-19. CDR3s include the opening cysteine and the closing phenylalanine or tryptophan. D genes are given only for firm matches. Some rows mark clone size as missing; the rest say once, few, many or name a class of expanded clone.

v_call	clone_size	d_call	j_call	cdr3_nt	cdr3_aa
TRBV11-3	once	TRBD2	TRBJ2-2	TGTGCCAGCAGCTCCAGCGGGAGTTCGGTCGGGGAGCTGTTTTTT	CASSSSGSSVGELFF
TRBV12-3/TRBV12-4	NA	NA	TRBJ2-3	TGTGCCAGCAGTTTTGTCACGCCCGGTACGCAGTATTTT	CASSFVTPGTQYF
TRBV4-3	NA	NA	TRBJ1-3	TGCGCCAGCAGCCAAGATCAGGTGCTGTCTGGAAACACCATATATTTT	CASSQDQVLSGNTIYF
TRBV29-1	NA	NA	TRBJ2-7	TGCAGCGTATACTCTGGGGGGGAGCAGTACTTC	CSVYSGGEQYF
TRBV20-1	NA	TRBD2	TRBJ2-1	TGCAGTGCTAGTCACCGCGGGAGGCTAAATGAGCAGTTCTTC	CSASHRGRLNEQFF
TRBV11-3	NA	TRBD2	TRBJ2-3	TGTGCCAGCAGCTTTGATTCTAGCGGGGCAGATACGCAGTATTTT	CASSFDSSGADTQYF
TRBV29-1	once	TRBD2	TRBJ2-3	TGCAGCACACTGACTAGCGCAAGCACAGATACGCAGTATTTT	CSTLTSASTDTQYF
TRBV27	NA	NA	TRBJ1-6	TGTGCCAGCAGTAAACAGGGTTGGGATTCACCCCTCCACTTT	CASSKQGWDSPLHF
TRBV4-1	once	NA	TRBJ2-7	TGCGCCAGCAGCCGGGAAGCGGAGTTCTACGAGCAGTACTTC	CASSREAEFYEQYF
TRBV14	NA	TRBD1	TRBJ2-5	TGTGCCAGCAGCGATAGGACAGGGGGGGAGACCCAGTACTTC	CASSDRTGGETQYF
TRBV10-1	NA	NA	TRBJ1-4	TGCGCCAGCAGTGGGGACAATTATGAAAAACTGTTTTTT	CASSGDNYEKLFF
TRBV28	NA	NA	TRBJ1-4	TGTGCCAGCAGTTTGGCGGGCAGCCCAACTAATGAAAAACTGTTTTTT	CASSLAGSPTNEKLFF
TRBV7-9	NA	TRBD1	TRBJ1-1	TGTGCCAGCAGCTTAGGTAACAGGGGTGGCACTGAAGCTTTCTTT	CASSLGNRGGTEAFF
TRBV19	NA	NA	TRBJ2-7	TGTGCCAGTAGCACGAGGTGGGGGGGCAGCTACGAGCAGTACTTC	CASSTRWGGSYEQYF
TRBV11-3	NA	TRBD2	TRBJ2-1	TGTGCCAGCAGCCCCGGACTAGCGGGGGGTAACAATGAGCAGTTCTTC	CASSPGLAGGNNEQFF
TRBV25-1	NA	NA	TRBJ1-4	TGTGCCAGCAGACCCACGGGGGGAGGAGGTGAAAAACTGTTTTTT	CASRPTGGGGEKLFF
TRBV18	NA	NA	TRBJ2-1	TGTGCCAGCTCTTCGGACTACTCCTACAATGAGCAGTTCTTC	CASSSDYSYNEQFF
TRBV5-6	NA	TRBD2	TRBJ2-1	TGTGCCAGCAGCACTCCGCGGGAGGGTATCTACAATGAGCAGTTCTTC	CASSTPREGIYNEQFF
TRBV7-2	NA	TRBD2	TRBJ2-7	TGTGCCAGCAGCCCGGGGACTAGCGGGGGGGCGTACGAGCAGTACTTC	CASSPGTSGGAYEQYF
TRBV20-1	NA	NA	TRBJ1-1	TGCAGTGCTAGAAGTGGGCCCTTT	CSARSGPF
TRBV14	NA	NA	TRBJ1-1	TGTGCCAGCAGCGAATACAGGGCAACTGAAGCTTTCTTT	CASSEYRATEAFF
TRBV13	NA	TRBD1	TRBJ1-4	TGTGCCAGCAGCTTAGCCGGGACAGGGGGACCTGATGAAAAACTGTTTTTT	CASSLAGTGGPDEKLFF